This T cell receptor (beta chain) came from a study of low-dose radiotherapy and immunotherapy resistance in tumors. Using a constant-region primer together with a V-primer adapter, TCRs were subjected to roughly 18 PCR cycles of amplification. One entry per CDR3 protein, called by TCRdb with MiXCR from the reads. The table lists roughly 52,000 distinct CDR3 sequences, 33% of them singletons, with under 8.5% in the top ten. This clonotype was seen ten or more times. Time point noted: after trial treatment. The treatment here: LDRT plus nivolumab, ipilimumab, low-dose cyclophosphamide and aspirin (RACIN trial). Germline V CDR1 and CDR2: SEHNR, FQNEAQ (reference sequence). The CDR3 spans 12 residues. V was cut by 11 bases and J by 3 bases, with 14 bases left in between.

The sequences come from PBMCs, collected after low-dose radiotherapy plus immunotherapy. The J gene is TRBJ2-7, the V gene TRBV7-9; D may be TRBD1 (6 bases). The TCR originated in a male donor with rectosigmoid adenocarcinoma. CDR3: CAGGGLNYEQYF. CDR3 DNA: TGTGCCGGGGGCGGACTGAACTACGAGCAGTACTTC.